The 8 T cell receptor beta chains presented below share a single source sample, sequenced in a study of T cells after yellow fever vaccination. TCRdb re-analysed the 5' RACE reads in MiXCR, keeping a single row per CDR3 protein. Among approximately 610,000 distinct CDR3 sequences listed, approximately 16% were seen once. The sequencing used PBMCs, collected 5 days after the first yellow fever vaccination. The receptors come from a man aged 18 to 30 who received the YFV17D yellow fever vaccine.

The chain is built from TRBV20-1 and TRBJ2-7, with TRBD2 identical over 13 bases. CDR1 is DFQATT, CDR2 SNEGSKA, per germline (reference sequence). V lost 7 bases, J lost 6 bases, and 12 bases stayed unmatched. There are 15 residues in the CDR3. In DNA, the CDR3 is TGCAGTGTCGACCAATGGACTAGCGGGGGTAGCGAGCAGTACTTC. This translates into CSVDQWTSGGSEQYF.

This clonotype was counted a few times. CDR3 amino acids: CASSPQREDQPQHF. The CDR3 DNA follows: TGTGCCAGCAGCCCTCAGCGTGAGGATCAGCCCCAGCATTTT. V and J are TRBV3-1 and TRBJ1-5; D remains unclear. Germline values: CDR1 LGHDT, CDR2 YNNKEL (reference sequence). The V gene lost 4 bases and the J gene lost 5 bases, with 12 bases spanning the gap. The CDR3 is 14 amino acids.

The CDR3 reads CASSSPRARSGGYTF. Here the CDR3 DNA reads TGTGCCAGCAGCTCGCCCCGGGCCCGCTCAGGTGGCTACACCTTC. V usage is TRBV7-2 and J usage is TRBJ1-2, with D hard to call. The CDR3 contains 15 residues. V gave up 4 bases and J gave up 7 bases, with 19 bases separating them. Germline CDR1 reads SGHTA; CDR2 reads FQGNSA.

This chain links TRBV15 with TRBJ2-1, with D possibly being TRBD1 (6 bases). In germline, CDR1 is LNHNV, CDR2 YYDKDF (reference sequence). The length of the CDR3 is 13 residues. The V end lost 1 base, the J end lost 7 bases, and 8 bases lay between the germline ends. CDR3 loop: CATSRVRGNEQFF. For the CDR3, the DNA is TGTGCCACCAGCAGAGTAAGGGGGAATGAGCAGTTCTTC.

This clonotype was detected only a few times. The chain carries TRBV29-1 and TRBJ2-3; D may match TRBD1 or TRBD2 (6 bases each). V was cut by 6 bases and J by 4 bases, with 20 bases left in between. The CDR3 sequence is 15 residues long. CDR1 SQVTM and CDR2 ANQGSEA come from the germline V gene. The CDR3: CSVHGGPQGADTQYF. The CDR3 bases are TGCAGCGTCCACGGAGGGCCACAGGGTGCAGATACGCAGTATTTT.

This clonotype was observed a few times. The chain has TRBV12-3 or TRBV12-4 and TRBJ2-7; D gene uncertain. This CDR3 is built from 13 residues. V shed 4 bases and J shed 7 bases, with 14 bases lying between them. CDR3 amino acids: CASSSHSWVEQYF. The CDR3 nucleotides are TGTGCCAGCAGTTCACATTCGTGGGTAGAGCAGTACTTC.

The chain carries TRBV10-3 and TRBJ2-5; D remains unclear. The V end was cut by 4 bases, the J end by 3 bases, with 6 bases between. This CDR3 is built from 12 residues. The germline V gene encodes CDR1 ENHRY and CDR2 SYGVKD. The CDR3 nucleotides are TGTGCCATCAGTGCCGTTGAAGAGACCCAGTACTTC. It translates to CAISAVEETQYF.

The chain is built from TRBV7-2 and TRBJ2-7, with D perhaps matching TRBD1 or TRBD2 (5 bases each). CDR1 is SGHTA, CDR2 FQGNSA, per germline. Trimming took off 5 bases at V and 6 bases at J, with 23 bases between the two ends. The CDR3 loop spans 16 amino acids. CDR3: CASSLTSGPVRGEQYV. The DNA for the CDR3 is TGTGCCAGCAGCCTAACTTCGGGACCGGTAAGAGGCGAGCAGTACGTC.